These 16 T cell receptor beta chains were sequenced from one sample in a study of T-cell reconstitution after alpha-beta-depleted transplantation in children (dated by TCRdb to the mid-2010s). Sample treatment or condition, as interpreted from the label and publication: allogeneic hematopoietic cell transplantation with graft depleted of TCRalphabeta T cells and CD19 B cells. The protocol used for the library was PCR. For sequencing, an Illumina HiSeq 2500 was employed. TCR library preparation used molecular barcoding, with unique molecular identifiers applied to normalize quantification of the TCRbeta repertoire. TCRdb reprocessed the public reads (quality trimming at Q25 with fastp, clone calling with MiXCR) and kept in-frame beta chains. Here each entry gathers all rows of one CDR3 protein and keeps the most common genes and DNA. For this sample the table gives over 150,000 distinct CDR3 sequences, of which approximately 6.9% were detected only once. The biggest ten clones account for 4.5% to 6.5% of the sample.

The sequencing used PBMCs, collected before TCRalphabeta/CD19-depleted stem cell transplant. The receptor set was obtained from a boy aged 2 to 9 with acute lymphoblastic leukemia, due to receive a stem cell transplant.

This clonotype has at least ten counts. The chain combines TRBV5-5 with TRBJ2-7; 14 bases match TRBD2. Germline V gene data show CDR1 as SGHKS and CDR2 as YYEKEE (reference sequence). The CDR3 has 15 amino acids. V shed 4 bases and J 4 bases; nucleotides not matched to a gene: 4. The CDR3 spells CASSPGLAGVYEQYF. CDR3 DNA sequence: TGTGCCAGCAGCCCGGGACTAGCGGGAGTTTACGAGCAGTACTTC.

This clonotype was seen repeatedly, ten times or more. The chain joins TRBV6-1 to TRBJ1-5; TRBD1 is a possible D gene (6 bases). There are 16 residues in the CDR3. V gave up 6 bases and J gave up 0 bases, with 15 bases separating them. Per germline, CDR1 MNHNS and CDR2 SASEGT. The CDR3, as DNA: TGTGCCAGCAGCAAACAACAGGGAGATAGCAATCAGCCCCAGCATTTT. Translated: CASSKQQGDSNQPQHF.

The chain carries TRBV7-3 and TRBJ1-6, with D possibly matching TRBD1 (5 bases). This CDR3 is 13 amino acids long. Trimming stripped 5 bases from V and 10 bases from J, with 12 bases between. Per the germline V gene, CDR1 is SGHTA and CDR2 is FQGTGA. CDR3 sequence (DNA): TGTGCCAGCAGCCGACAAAGGGGATCACCCCTCCACTTT. Translated: CASSRQRGSPLHF. The full variable domain, its missing parts supplied by reference TRBV7-3 and TRBJ1-6, is GAGVSQTPSNKVTEKGKYVELRCDPISGHTALYWYRQSLGQGPEFLIYFQGTGAADDSGLPNDRFFAVRPEGSVSTLKIQRTERGDSAVYLCASSRQRGSPLHFGNGTRLTVT.

This clonotype was seen many times. This sequence joins TRBV4-3 and TRBJ2-2; maybe TRBD1 (8 bases). CDR3 size: 17 residues. Germline V gene sequence: CDR1 LGHNA, CDR2 YSLEER. The V gene lost 0 bases and the J gene lost 4 bases, with 15 bases spanning the gap. CDR3 in amino acids: CASSQDPTGEGTGELFF. In nucleotides, the CDR3 is TGCGCCAGCAGCCAAGATCCGACAGGGGAGGGCACCGGGGAGCTGTTTTTT.

This clonotype was counted ten times or more. The genes are TRBV4-2 and TRBJ2-1; no firm D call. This CDR3 region has 13 residues. Per the germline V gene, CDR1 is LGHNA and CDR2 is YNFKEQ. Trimming took 2 bases from V and 5 from J, leaving 7 bases between them. The CDR3 region has the DNA TGTGCCAGCAGCCAATCCTTAAACAATGAGCAGTTCTTC. As protein: CASSQSLNNEQFF.

This clonotype was seen ten or more times. The chain employs TRBV5-1 and TRBJ1-2, with a weak D call TRBD1 (5 bases). CDR1 SGHRS and CDR2 YFSETQ come from the germline V gene. This CDR3 comprises 15 residues. Trimming pared 4 bases from V and 1 base from J, leaving 14 bases between. The CDR3 protein is CASSVRDPGNYGYTF. CDR3 nucleotide sequence: TGCGCCAGCAGCGTCCGGGACCCGGGTAACTATGGCTACACCTTC.

V gene TRBV18 combines with J gene TRBJ1-5; D remains ambiguous. V lost 2 bases and J 5 bases, leaving 10 bases between the germline ends. The CDR3 sequence is 14 residues long. CDR1 is KGHSH, CDR2 LQKENI, per germline. CDR3 DNA: TGTGCCAGCTCACCAAATCCGGGCGATCAGCCCCAGCATTTT. Translation: CASSPNPGDQPQHF.

This clonotype was counted between two and nine times. The chain is built from TRBV20-1 and TRBJ1-1; 7 bases fit TRBD1. The CDR3 totals 13 residues. Germline V gives CDR1 DFQATT, CDR2 SNEGSKA (reference sequence). V dropped 7 bases and J dropped 4; count of bases not matched to a gene: 9. The CDR3 region has the DNA TGCAGTGGGACGGACAGGTCCCGCACTGAAGCTTTCTTT. Translated: CSGTDRSRTEAFF.

The V gene is TRBV28, the J gene TRBJ1-5, with D unresolved. From germline, CDR1 is MDHEN and CDR2 SYDVKM. The ends were cut back, 3 bases at V and 2 bases at J, with 14 bases in the middle. CDR3 length: 16 residues. The CDR3 reads CASSLSGGTGNQPQHF. In nucleotides, the CDR3 is TGTGCCAGCAGTTTGTCAGGAGGTACGGGCAATCAGCCCCAGCATTTT. Together with reference TRBV28 and TRBJ1-5, the CDR3 gives the full variable domain: DVKVTQSSRYLVKRTGEKVFLECVQDMDHENMFWYRQDPGLGLRLIYFSYDVKMKEKGDIPEGYSVSREKKERFSLILESASTNQTSMYLCASSLSGGTGNQPQHFGDGTRLSIL.

Ten or more counts support this clonotype. DNA for the CDR3: TGTGCCAGCAGCTGGCCCCGAGGGGGGCAAGAGACCCAGTACTTC. It encodes CASSWPRGGQETQYF. The chain joins TRBV5-5 to TRBJ2-5; D may correspond to TRBD1 or TRBD2 (6 bases each). The germline CDR1 and CDR2 sequences are SGHKS and YYEKEE (reference sequence). V was pared by 3 bases and J by 2 bases, with 14 bases between. The CDR3 contains 15 residues.

This rearrangement joins TRBV7-9 to TRBJ2-3, with 8 bases aligning to TRBD2. The CDR3 totals 16 residues. With 0 bases clipped from V and 2 bases from J, the junction kept 4 bases outside the gene matches. Germline V gene lookup returns CDR1 SEHNR and CDR2 FQNEAQ (reference sequence). CDR3 nucleotides: TGTGCCAGCAGCTTAGCGGCTAGCGGGTACACAGATACGCAGTATTTT. This translates into CASSLAASGYTDTQYF.

This clonotype was picked up many times. The V gene is TRBV27, the J gene TRBJ2-1; the D is unclear. V gave up 6 bases and J gave up 2 bases, with 8 bases separating them. Per germline, CDR1 MNHEY and CDR2 SMNVEV (reference sequence). This CDR3 spans 13 amino acids. CDR3 bases: TGTGCCAGCAGGGAATCCACCTACAATGAGCAGTTCTTC. Translated, it gives CASRESTYNEQFF.

This clonotype was recorded at least ten times. This sequence joins TRBV5-1 and TRBJ2-3; D is perhaps TRBD2 (5 bases). CDR3 length: 15 residues. Germline values: CDR1 SGHRS, CDR2 YFSETQ. The V and J ends lost 0 bases and 1 base respectively, with 9 bases between them. In DNA, the CDR3 is TGCGCCAGCAGCTTGGGAGGAGGAGGCACAGATACGCAGTATTTT. Translating gives CASSLGGGGTDTQYF.

This clonotype was counted ten times or more. V and J are TRBV4-3 and TRBJ1-6; no clear D. Germline values: CDR1 LGHNA, CDR2 YSLEER. The CDR3 loop spans 13 amino acids. V was trimmed by 1 base and J by 5 bases, leaving 3 bases between them. In nucleotides, the CDR3 is TGCGCCAGCAGCCAAGTAAATAATTCACCCCTCCACTTT. Translating it yields CASSQVNNSPLHF.

J is TRBJ2-6 and V is TRBV7-9; the match to TRBD1 covers 8 bases. The CDR3 spans 17 residues. Losses at the gene ends were 2 bases for V and 2 bases for J; bases not matched to a gene: 5. The germline CDR1 and CDR2 sequences are SEHNR and FQNEAQ (reference sequence). CDR3 sequence (DNA): TGTGCCAGCAGCTTATGGACAGGGCGAGCTGGGGCCAACGTCCTGACTTTC. Translating it yields CASSLWTGRAGANVLTF.

A note on this clonotype: With a much larger clone just one base away, this may be a read error. The chain uses TRBV11-2 and TRBJ2-3, with 10 bases aligning to TRBD2. CDR1 and CDR2 (germline): SGHAT, FQNNGV. V dropped 1 base and J dropped 6; count of bases not matched to a gene: 7. The CDR3 totals 16 residues. CDR3 DNA: TGTGCCAGCAGCTTAGGTTCCTCTAGCGGGGGCGATACGCAGTATTTT. Protein product: CASSLGSSSGGDTQYF.